This T cell receptor (beta chain) derives from a study of blood T cells in healthy people across ages. General study points: The CMV status of each donor remained undetermined, and this could have confounded shifts in expanded clonotypes. A roughly linear fall in TCR beta diversity per million T cells was seen with increasing age.

It was with a sample-barcoded 5' primer and a J-beta primer mix that a second PCR of roughly 7 to 12 cycles was run. Every sample gave at least 2.5 million paired-end reads containing CDR3. One entry per CDR3 protein results from TCRdb running MiXCR on the 5' RACE reads. The sample carries roughly 2 million distinct CDR3 sequences, approximately 50% recorded once. Trimming removed 6 bases from V and 5 bases from J; junction bases left unmatched: 10. Germline CDR1 reads MNHEY; CDR2 reads SVGEGT. The CDR3 is made up of 16 amino acids. A remark on this clonotype: Its specificity is unknown.

This sequence joins TRBV6-2 or TRBV6-3 and TRBJ1-1; 12 bases are a match to TRBD1. This clonotype was sampled from a woman between 40 and 50 years old in good health. The sample taken for sequencing was blood. The CDR3 DNA follows: TGTGCCAGCAGGGATGGGACAGGGGGCAGAGGAACTGAAGCTTTCTTT. This gives the protein CASRDGTGGRGTEAFF.